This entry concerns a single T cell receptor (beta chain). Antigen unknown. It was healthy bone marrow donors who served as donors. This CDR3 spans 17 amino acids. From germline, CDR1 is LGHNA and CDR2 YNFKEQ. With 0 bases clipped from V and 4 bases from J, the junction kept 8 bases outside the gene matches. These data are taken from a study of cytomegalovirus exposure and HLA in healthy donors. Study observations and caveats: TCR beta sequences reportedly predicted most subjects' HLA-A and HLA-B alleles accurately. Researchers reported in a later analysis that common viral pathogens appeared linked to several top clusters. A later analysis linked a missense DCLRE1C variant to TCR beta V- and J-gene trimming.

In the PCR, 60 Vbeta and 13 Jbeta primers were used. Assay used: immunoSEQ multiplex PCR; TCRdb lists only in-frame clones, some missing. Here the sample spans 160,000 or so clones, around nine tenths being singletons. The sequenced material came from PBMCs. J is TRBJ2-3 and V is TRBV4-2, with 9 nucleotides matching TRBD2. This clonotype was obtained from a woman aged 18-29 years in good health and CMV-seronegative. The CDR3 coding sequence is TGTGCCAGCAGCCAAGATGCGAGCGGGGGGTCTGCAGATACGCAGTATTTT. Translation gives CASSQDASGGSADTQYF.